The next 6 T cell receptor beta chains were all read from a single sample in a study of blood T cells in healthy people across ages. The second PCR ran about 6 to 11 cycles with a sample-barcoded 5' primer and J-beta primers. TCRdb ran MiXCR on the 5' RACE reads and lists one entry per CDR3 protein. The repertoire holds about 780,000 distinct CDR3 sequences, roughly 46% seen once, with roughly 20% in the top ten. The sequenced sample consisted of blood. These receptor sequences come from an elderly man in good health.

The chain carries TRBV29-1 and TRBJ2-7; maybe TRBD2 (6 bases). Per germline, CDR1 SQVTM and CDR2 ANQGSEA. CDR3 length: 12 amino acids. Between the trimmed V and J ends, which lost 5 bases and 3 bases, there was a span of 11 bases. The DNA of the CDR3 is TGCAGCGTTCGGGACTCTTTCTACGAGCAGTACTTC. This translates into CSVRDSFYEQYF.

The rearrangement links TRBV7-2 to TRBJ1-3; D not resolved. CDR3 length: 13 amino acids. V lost 5 bases and J lost 0, with 5 bases in between. Germline-derived CDR1 and CDR2 are SGHTA and FQGNSA. CDR3 sequence (DNA): TGTGCCAGCAGCCCCCTCTCTGGAAACACCATATATTTT. Its protein is CASSPLSGNTIYF.

The V gene is TRBV10-3, the J gene TRBJ2-7; TRBD1 matches at 8 bases. Per the germline V gene, CDR1 is ENHRY and CDR2 is SYGVKD. Unmatched junction bases numbered 12, after V lost 7 bases and J lost 7 bases. This CDR3 comprises 14 residues. The CDR3: CAITGAQGAGEQYF. In DNA form, the CDR3 reads TGTGCCATCACCGGAGCCCAGGGGGCGGGGGAGCAGTACTTC.

This clonotype showed up many times. This sequence joins TRBV12-3 or TRBV12-4 and TRBJ2-1; 12 bases align to TRBD2. CDR3 size: 16 residues. V was pared by 3 bases and J by 8 bases, with 8 bases of the junction left unmatched. The CDR3 spells CASSFRSGLAGDEQFF. In DNA, the CDR3 is TGTGCCAGCAGTTTTAGGTCGGGACTAGCGGGCGATGAGCAGTTCTTC.

The chain combines TRBV5-1 with TRBJ2-3; either TRBD1 or TRBD2 may fit D (7 bases each). V was clipped by 1 base and J by 4 bases, with 22 bases between them. CDR1 is SGHRS, CDR2 YFSETQ, per germline. The CDR3 sequence is 18 residues long. CDR3: CASSLRGPSGTVSDTQYF. As DNA, the CDR3 is TGCGCCAGCAGCTTGAGGGGGCCCAGCGGGACGGTTTCAGATACGCAGTATTTT.

This clonotype has more than one count but fewer than ten. This chain connects TRBV7-9 to TRBJ2-1, with TRBD2 matching over 7 bases. Unmatched junction bases numbered 8, after V lost 9 bases and J lost 3 bases. Germline V gene sequence: CDR1 SEHNR, CDR2 FQNEAQ (reference sequence). The CDR3 runs to 14 residues. The CDR3, as DNA: TGTGCCAGAGACTTAGCGGGTCTCTACAATGAGCAGTTCTTC. This gives the protein CARDLAGLYNEQFF.